What follows are 19 T cell receptor beta chains derived from one specimen sequenced in a study of shared clonotypes between healthy human individuals. Data came from immunoSEQ multiplex PCR; TCRdb stores just in-frame clones and leaves some out. This sample has about 2.4 million clones; around 90% occur once, and the top ten carry under 0.15%. The sample was naive CD4+ T cells sorted from blood. Specified subset: CD45RA+ positively selected. The receptors here all came from a man younger than 35 in good health.

This clone was counted a single time. The chain recombines TRBV6-5 with TRBJ2-3; 13 bases agree with TRBD2. The CDR3 has 15 residues. Germline V gene lookup returns CDR1 MNHEY and CDR2 SVGAGI. With 6 bases clipped from V and 7 bases from J, the junction kept 7 bases outside the gene matches. The CDR3 spells CASRPGLAGVHTQYF. CDR3 bases: TGTGCCAGCAGGCCTGGACTAGCGGGGGTACATACGCAGTATTTT.

This clone is a singleton in its sample. The chain uses TRBV10-1 and TRBJ2-3; D possibly corresponds to TRBD2 (5 bases). Germline CDR1 reads WNHNN; CDR2 reads SYGVQD (reference sequence). V lost 5 bases and J lost 3, with 9 bases in between. The CDR3 spans 13 residues. CDR3 DNA sequence: TGCGCCAGCAGTCGTCCGGGGACAGATACGCAGTATTTT. Protein: CASSRPGTDTQYF.

This clone was seen just once. The V gene is TRBV28, the J gene TRBJ2-1; D may be TRBD2 (5 bases). Trimming pared 4 bases from V and 7 bases from J, leaving 17 bases between. This CDR3 region has 15 residues. Germline V gene lookup returns CDR1 MDHEN and CDR2 SYDVKM. The CDR3 spells CASSSSGVVRNEQFF. CDR3 nucleotides: TGTGCCAGCAGTTCCTCCGGGGTAGTACGGAATGAGCAGTTCTTC.

The chain couples TRBV29-1 to TRBJ2-5; tentative D call: TRBD1 (6 bases). The DNA end lines up better with TRBJ2-7; the J call may be wrong. The germline CDR1 and CDR2 sequences are SQVTM and ANQGSEA. The CDR3 contains 15 residues. The DNA of the CDR3 is TGCAGCGTCACCAGACAGGCCTCCCTCTCCTACGAGCAGTACTTC. Its translation: CSVTRQASLSYEQYF.

The V and J genes are TRBV19 and TRBJ1-1; a weak D match, TRBD1 (6 bases). Trimming removed 7 bases at V and 1 base at J, with 10 bases between. Germline V gene sequence: CDR1 LNHDA, CDR2 SQIVND (reference sequence). CDR3 length: 13 residues. CDR3 amino acids: CASTQGQNTEAFF. CDR3 nucleotide sequence: TGTGCCAGTACCCAGGGACAGAACACTGAAGCTTTCTTT. The whole variable domain, filled in from reference TRBV19 and TRBJ1-1, reads DGGITQSPKYLFRKEGQNVTLSCEQNLNHDAMYWYRQDPGQGLRLIYYSQIVNDFQKGDIAEGYSVSREKKESFPLTVTSAQKNPTAFYLCASTQGQNTEAFFGQGTRLTVV.

This clone was picked up one time. The rearrangement joins TRBV5-4 to TRBJ2-1; D is possibly TRBD2 (6 bases). Between the trimmed V and J ends, which lost 4 bases and 7 bases, there was a span of 9 bases. Germline assignment: CDR1 SGHNT and CDR2 YYREEE (reference sequence). The CDR3 contains 12 residues. CDR3 DNA: TGTGCCAGCAGCATCGCGGGGAATGAGCAGTTCTTC. Protein sequence: CASSIAGNEQFF.

The chain joins TRBV28 to TRBJ2-2; 8 nucleotides align to TRBD2. The CDR3 covers 14 residues. V shed 6 bases and J 5 bases; nucleotides not matched to a gene: 5. Germline CDR1 and CDR2: MDHEN and SYDVKM. CDR3 in amino acids: CASSRGGVTGELFF. In DNA form, the CDR3 reads TGTGCCAGCAGCCGGGGGGGCGTTACCGGGGAGCTGTTTTTT.

To note about this clone: This sample includes further DNA sequences coding for the same CDR3. The chain couples TRBV11-2 to TRBJ2-7; TRBD1 matches 8 bases. CDR1 is SGHAT and CDR2 is FQNNGV in the germline V gene. V trimming: 1 base; J trimming: 4 bases; junction bases outside the gene matches: 3. There are 14 residues in the CDR3. The CDR3 protein is CASSLGTGIYEQYF. CDR3 sequence (DNA): TGTGCCAGCAGCTTAGGGACAGGGATATACGAGCAGTACTTC.

The chain employs TRBV7-2 and TRBJ2-3, with 12 bases lining up with TRBD1. Germline loops: CDR1 SGHTA, CDR2 FQGNSA. The CDR3 has 15 residues. The J segment lost 4 bases and the V segment lost 5 bases, leaving 4 bases of the junction unmatched. The CDR3: CASSLGQGASDTQYF. In DNA form, the CDR3 reads TGTGCCAGCAGCCTGGGACAGGGGGCTTCAGATACGCAGTATTTT.

The CDR3 here is CASSDRTENQPQHF. In nucleotides, the CDR3 is TGTGCCAGCAGTGACCGGACAGAAAATCAGCCCCAGCATTTT. The V call is TRBV2, the J call TRBJ1-5, with D perhaps matching TRBD1 (6 bases). Trimming stripped 3 bases from V and 4 bases from J, with 10 bases between. The germline V gene has CDR1 SNHLY and CDR2 FYNNEI. The CDR3 consists of 14 residues.

The J gene is TRBJ2-2, the V gene TRBV7-8, with 9 nucleotides matching TRBD2. V was clipped by 5 bases and J by 4 bases; unmatched bases: 8. The CDR3 covers 16 residues. The germline V gene has CDR1 SGHVS and CDR2 FQNEAQ. This CDR3 reads CASSLGREGGTGELFF. In DNA, the CDR3 is TGTGCCAGCAGCCTGGGGCGGGAGGGGGGCACCGGGGAGCTGTTTTTT.

The rearrangement links TRBV10-3 to TRBJ2-2, with D possibly being TRBD1 (6 bases). Trimming took off 3 bases at V and 2 bases at J, with 10 bases between the two ends. Germline CDR1 ENHRY, CDR2 SYGVKD. There are 15 residues in the CDR3. The CDR3 spells CAISEGGTNTGELFF. Written as DNA, the CDR3 is TGTGCCATCAGTGAAGGTGGGACAAACACCGGGGAGCTGTTTTTT.

The chain has TRBV7-2 and TRBJ1-5; 9 nucleotides align to TRBD1. Per germline, CDR1 SGHTA and CDR2 FQGNSA. This CDR3 has 18 residues. J gave up 1 base and V 6 bases, and 13 bases lay outside the gene matches. The CDR3 sequence is CASSLGQGSKISNQPQHF. CDR3 DNA sequence: TGTGCCAGCAGTCTAGGACAGGGGAGTAAAATAAGCAATCAGCCCCAGCATTTT.

As for this clone: Other DNA sequences in this specimen translate into the identical CDR3. The CDR3 coding sequence is TGTGCCAGCAGTACGCGACAGGGGGCTTCCTACGAGCAGTACTTC. Translation: CASSTRQGASYEQYF. V gene TRBV6-5 combines with J gene TRBJ2-7; TRBD1 aligns across 10 bases. V gave up 5 bases and J gave up 1 base; unmatched junction bases: 5. From germline, CDR1 is MNHEY and CDR2 SVGAGI. This CDR3 is built from 15 residues.

In DNA, the CDR3 is TGTGCCAGCAGCTTAGAACGGGGCATGGCTTTCTTT. It translates to CASSLERGMAFF. V usage is TRBV7-9 and J usage is TRBJ1-1; tentatively, D is TRBD1 (5 bases). V lost 1 base and J lost 11, with 11 bases in between. The germline V gene encodes CDR1 SEHNR and CDR2 FQNEAQ (reference sequence). CDR3 length: 12 residues. The full variable domain, completed using reference TRBV7-9 and TRBJ1-1, is DTGVSQNPRHKITKRGQNVTFRCDPISEHNRLYWYRQTLGQGPEFLTYFQNEAQLEKSRLLSDRFSAERPKGSFSTLEIQRTEQGDSAMYLCASSLERGMAFFGQGTRLTVV.

This clone has a single count. The chain is built from TRBV5-4 and TRBJ2-3; the match to TRBD2 covers 9 bases. Germline V lookup: CDR1 SGHNT, CDR2 YYREEE (reference sequence). CDR3 length: 17 amino acids. With 3 bases clipped from V and 8 bases from J, the junction kept 16 bases outside the gene matches. CDR3 loop: CASSSGGLASEVGTQYF. The CDR3, as DNA: TGTGCCAGCAGCTCCGGGGGACTAGCCTCTGAGGTTGGTACGCAGTATTTT.

This clone was counted once. The chain links TRBV5-1 to TRBJ2-7; a weak D match, TRBD1 (6 bases). Germline CDR1 and CDR2: SGHRS and YFSETQ. This CDR3 contains 13 residues. The germline V and J ends were trimmed by 4 bases and 6 bases, with 14 bases remaining between them. The CDR3 coding sequence is TGCGCCAGCAGCGTAAAACAGGGAAGCGAGCAGTACTTC. Translating gives CASSVKQGSEQYF.

The chain couples TRBV25-1 to TRBJ1-2, with D maybe TRBD1 (6 bases). The V and J ends lost 4 bases and 0 bases respectively, with 15 bases between them. The CDR3 covers 16 residues. Per germline, CDR1 MGHDK and CDR2 SYGVNS. The DNA for the CDR3 is TGTGCCAGCAGTGCCCACGTCGGGACACCTAACTATGGCTACACCTTC. This translates into CASSAHVGTPNYGYTF.

This chain joins TRBV9 and TRBJ2-7, with TRBD2 matching over 8 bases. This CDR3 is built from 14 residues. V dropped 4 bases and J dropped 4; count of bases not matched to a gene: 7. CDR1 is SGDLS, CDR2 YYNGEE, per germline. CDR3: CASSPTSDRYEQYF. DNA for the CDR3: TGTGCCAGCAGCCCGACTAGCGACCGATACGAGCAGTACTTC.